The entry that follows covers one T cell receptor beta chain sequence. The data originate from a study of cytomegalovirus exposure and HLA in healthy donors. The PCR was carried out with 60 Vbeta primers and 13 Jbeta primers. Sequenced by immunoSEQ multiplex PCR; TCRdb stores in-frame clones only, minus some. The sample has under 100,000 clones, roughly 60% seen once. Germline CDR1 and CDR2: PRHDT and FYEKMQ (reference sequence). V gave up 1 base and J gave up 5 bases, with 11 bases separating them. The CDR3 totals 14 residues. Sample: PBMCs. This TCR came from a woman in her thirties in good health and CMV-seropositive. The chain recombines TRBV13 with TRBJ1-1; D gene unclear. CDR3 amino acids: CASSLEAGGTEAFF. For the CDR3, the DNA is TGTGCCAGCAGCTTAGAGGCGGGAGGGACTGAAGCTTTCTTT.